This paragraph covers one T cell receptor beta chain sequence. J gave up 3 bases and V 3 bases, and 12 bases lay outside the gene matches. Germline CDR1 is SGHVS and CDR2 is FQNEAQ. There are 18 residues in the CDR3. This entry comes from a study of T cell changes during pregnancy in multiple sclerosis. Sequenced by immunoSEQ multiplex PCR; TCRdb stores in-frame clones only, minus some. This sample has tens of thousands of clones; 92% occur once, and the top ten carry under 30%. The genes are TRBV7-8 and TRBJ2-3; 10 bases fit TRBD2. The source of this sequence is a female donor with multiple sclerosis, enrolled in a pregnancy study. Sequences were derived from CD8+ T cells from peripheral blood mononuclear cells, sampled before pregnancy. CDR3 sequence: CASSFTTSGMRRTDTQYF. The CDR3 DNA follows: TGTGCCAGCAGCTTCACAACTAGCGGGATGAGGAGGACAGATACGCAGTATTTT.